The 16 T cell receptor beta chains reported below all come from one sample, sequenced in a study of T cell responses to AZD1222 COVID-19 vaccine. Only in-frame clones appear in the TCRdb table, and some are missing; sequencing was by immunoSEQ multiplex PCR. The data contain 130,000 to 150,000 clones, 92% of them singletons. The sequences come from peripheral blood, collected on day 0 of AZD1222 vaccination. All receptors come from an adult in good health.

V gene TRBV2 combines with J gene TRBJ2-7; D possibly corresponds to TRBD1 (7 bases). The V and J ends lost 1 base and 7 bases respectively, with 23 bases between them. CDR1 and CDR2 (germline): SNHLY, FYNNEI. The CDR3 extends over 17 amino acids. CDR3 amino acids: CASSEEGGTGAPFEQYF. The CDR3 region has the DNA TGTGCCAGCAGTGAAGAGGGGGGTACAGGGGCGCCTTTTGAGCAGTACTTC. The full variable domain, in which reference TRBV2 and TRBJ2-7 provide the parts outside the CDR3, is EPEVTQTPSHQVTQMGQEVILRCVPISNHLYFYWYRQILGQKVEFLVSFYNNEISEKSEIFDDQFSVERPDGSNFTLKIRSTKLEDSAMYFCASSEEGGTGAPFEQYFGPGTRLTVT.

The rearrangement joins TRBV7-8 to TRBJ1-2, with D maybe TRBD1 (6 bases). V lost 1 base and J 7 bases, leaving 10 bases between the germline ends. CDR1 is SGHVS, CDR2 FQNEAQ, per germline. The CDR3 is made up of 13 amino acids. The CDR3 coding sequence is TGTGCCAGCAGCTTAGGACAGGACCCTGGCTACACCTTC. It translates to CASSLGQDPGYTF.

This clone showed up just once. V and J are TRBV5-4 and TRBJ1-2; D not resolved. Trimming shortened V by 1 base and J by 4 bases, and 8 bases separated the two germline ends. Germline V gene data show CDR1 as SGHNT and CDR2 as YYREEE (reference sequence). The CDR3 has 13 amino acids. CDR3 DNA: TGTGCCAGCAGCTTGCCCGCAGGCTATGGCTACACCTTC. It specifies CASSLPAGYGYTF.

This sequence joins TRBV7-8 and TRBJ1-5; 8 bases align to TRBD1. The germline V gene has CDR1 SGHVS and CDR2 FQNEAQ. This CDR3 comprises 16 residues. V lost 1 base to trimming and J lost 3 bases; unmatched junction nucleotides: 5. CDR3 sequence: CASSLEGRGHNQPQHF. As DNA, the CDR3 is TGTGCCAGCAGCTTAGAAGGCAGGGGGCACAATCAGCCCCAGCATTTT.

The V call is TRBV10-1, the J call TRBJ2-3; 11 positions match TRBD2. The CDR3 runs to 15 residues. V was clipped by 6 bases and J by 4 bases; unmatched bases: 6. CDR1 is WNHNN and CDR2 is SYGVQD in the germline V gene (reference sequence). The CDR3 here is CASSFSGGAADTQYF. The CDR3 DNA follows: TGCGCCAGCAGCTTTAGCGGGGGGGCCGCAGATACGCAGTATTTT.

This clone was detected a few times. This chain connects TRBV10-2 to TRBJ1-1; D is perhaps TRBD1 (5 bases). Germline V lookup: CDR1 WSHSY, CDR2 SAAADI. The CDR3 is 13 residues long. V was clipped by 6 bases and J by 1 base, with 9 bases between them. The CDR3 region is CASRGRTNTEAFF. CDR3 in DNA: TGCGCCAGCAGGGGACGGACGAACACTGAAGCTTTCTTT.

The chain recombines TRBV18 with TRBJ1-6; 10 bases are shared with TRBD1. V was clipped by 3 bases and J by 17 bases; unmatched bases: 7. This CDR3 contains 13 residues. Germline V gives CDR1 KGHSH, CDR2 LQKENI. The chain's CDR3 is CASSPDRGRGVHF. CDR3 sequence (DNA): TGTGCCAGCTCACCTGACAGGGGGCGGGGAGTCCACTTT.

The table lists this clone with a count of one. CDR3 region: CSVELGPGSEAQHF. DNA for the CDR3: TGCAGCGTTGAACTGGGACCAGGGTCGGAGGCCCAGCATTTT. This chain connects TRBV29-1 to TRBJ1-5, with a weak D call TRBD1 (5 bases). V lost 2 bases to trimming and J lost 11 bases, with 19 bases between them. The germline CDR1 and CDR2 sequences are SQVTM and ANQGSEA. The CDR3 loop spans 14 amino acids.

The chain has TRBV18 and TRBJ2-2, with 7 nucleotides matching TRBD1. Trimming at V came to 0 bases and at J to 1 base, leaving 2 bases not matched to a gene. The CDR3 length is 16 residues. CDR1 and CDR2 (germline): KGHSH, LQKENI. The CDR3 DNA is TGTGCCAGCTCACCACCAGGGACAGAGAACACCGGGGAGCTGTTTTTT. Translating it yields CASSPPGTENTGELFF. Using reference TRBV18 and TRBJ2-2 for the parts outside the CDR3, the full variable domain is NAGVMQNPRHLVRRRGQEARLRCSPMKGHSHVYWYRQLPEEGLKFMVYLQKENIIDESGMPKERFSAEFPKEGPSILRIQQVVRGDSAAYFCASSPPGTENTGELFFGEGSRLTVL.

V is TRBV19 and J is TRBJ1-4; D remains ambiguous. Per the germline V gene, CDR1 is LNHDA and CDR2 is SQIVND (reference sequence). The CDR3 is 15 amino acids. V was pared by 2 bases and J by 7 bases, with 14 bases between. The CDR3: CASSINPGRAEKLFF. CDR3 nucleotide sequence: TGTGCCAGTAGTATAAACCCCGGGCGGGCTGAAAAACTGTTTTTT.

V gene TRBV5-1 combines with J gene TRBJ1-3; D gene unclear. The CDR3 covers 13 residues. Germline CDR1 is SGHRS and CDR2 is YFSETQ. V was trimmed by 6 bases and J by 0 bases, leaving 7 bases between them. As DNA, the CDR3 is TGCGCCAGCACCGGGATCTCTGGAAACACCATATATTTT. This codes for CASTGISGNTIYF.

The genes are TRBV7-2 and TRBJ1-2, with 7 bases identical to TRBD1. With V trimmed by 6 bases and J by 3 bases, 10 bases remained unmatched. Germline loops: CDR1 SGHTA, CDR2 FQGNSA. The CDR3 is 15 amino acids. CDR3 protein: CASSLSTGLYYGYTF. CDR3 DNA sequence: TGTGCCAGCAGTCTTTCGACAGGGTTGTACTATGGCTACACCTTC.

This clone has just a few counts. This sequence joins TRBV7-3 and TRBJ2-1, with D maybe TRBD2 (6 bases). Germline values: CDR1 SGHTA, CDR2 FQGTGA. The CDR3 extends over 14 amino acids. The ends were cut back, 2 bases at V and 3 bases at J, with 8 bases in the middle. The CDR3 region is CASSLGGYYNEQFF. CDR3 DNA: TGTGCCAGCAGCTTAGGAGGGTACTACAATGAGCAGTTCTTC.

The J gene is TRBJ2-4, the V gene TRBV18; D is ambiguous. Germline V lookup: CDR1 KGHSH, CDR2 LQKENI. V was clipped by 6 bases and J by 3 bases, with 12 bases between them. The CDR3 runs 14 residues. Here the CDR3 reads CASSQSVGKNIQYF. CDR3 nucleotides: TGTGCCAGCTCTCAAAGCGTGGGCAAAAACATTCAGTACTTC.

This chain uses TRBV6-4 with TRBJ1-4; TRBD1 aligns across 8 bases. Losses at the gene ends were 6 bases for V and 6 bases for J; bases not matched to a gene: 9. The CDR3 consists of 15 residues. Germline CDR1 is MRHNA and CDR2 is SNTAGT. The chain's CDR3 is CASRLVRGQDEKLFF. CDR3 sequence (DNA): TGTGCCAGCAGACTGGTCAGGGGGCAGGATGAAAAACTGTTTTTT.

As to this clone: Other DNA variants within this sample encode the same CDR3. J is TRBJ2-1 and V is TRBV7-2; the match to TRBD2 covers 15 bases. CDR3 length equals 16 residues. Trimming took 4 bases from V and 4 from J; bases not matched to a gene: 2. The germline CDR1 and CDR2 sequences are SGHTA and FQGNSA. The CDR3 here is CASSSGTSGGYNEQFF. Written as DNA, the CDR3 is TGTGCCAGCAGCTCAGGGACTAGCGGGGGGTACAATGAGCAGTTCTTC.